The rows below give T cell receptor beta chains drawn from one sample of a study of beta chain features in type 1 diabetes. The data were produced by immunoSEQ multiplex PCR, yet TCRdb's version contains in-frame clones alone and is incomplete. The sample contains around 310,000 clones, 11% of which appear only once. Material for sequencing was naive CD4+ T cells from blood. These TCRs come from a woman aged 25 to 45 in good health. CDR3s include the opening cysteine and the closing phenylalanine or tryptophan. Fields, in order: CDR3 protein, CDR3 DNA, J gene, CDR3 length, D gene, clone size, V gene. The D gene is left open where the match is weak. The listing skips clone size in some rows; elsewhere it reads once, few, many or a size class.

CDR3aa: CASAPGTFPGPEQYF
CDR3nt: TGTGCCAGCGCCCCGGGAACTTTTCCCGGGCCCGAGCAGTACTTC
j_gene: TRBJ2-7
len: 15
d_gene: .
abundance: .
v_gene: TRBV27

CDR3aa: CASSPGDYGYTF
CDR3nt: TGTGCCAGCAGTCCCGGGGACTATGGCTACACCTTC
j_gene: TRBJ1-2
len: 12
d_gene: .
abundance: .
v_gene: TRBV28

CDR3aa: CASDQGTETQYF
CDR3nt: TGTGCCAGCGATCAGGGGACGGAGACCCAGTACTTC
j_gene: TRBJ2-5
len: 12
d_gene: .
abundance: few
v_gene: TRBV25-1

CDR3aa: CASNGQGAGETQYF
CDR3nt: TGTGCCAGTAATGGACAGGGGGCTGGAGAGACCCAGTACTTC
j_gene: TRBJ2-5
len: 14
d_gene: TRBD1
abundance: .
v_gene: TRBV19

CDR3aa: CASSLEGQGAFEQYF
CDR3nt: TGTGCCAGCAGCTTAGAGGGCCAGGGGGCCTTCGAGCAGTACTTC
j_gene: TRBJ2-7
len: 15
d_gene: TRBD1
abundance: .
v_gene: TRBV11-3

CDR3aa: CASSPRVGGAYEQYF
CDR3nt: TGTGCCAGCAGTCCCAGGGTCGGGGGGGCCTACGAGCAGTACTTC
j_gene: TRBJ2-7
len: 15
d_gene: TRBD2
abundance: .
v_gene: TRBV6-6

CDR3aa: CASTPSGRVGDEQFF
CDR3nt: TGCGCCAGCACACCTAGCGGGAGGGTAGGCGATGAGCAGTTCTTC
j_gene: TRBJ2-1
len: 15
d_gene: TRBD2
abundance: .
v_gene: TRBV5-1

CDR3aa: CASSYSASGSRETQYF
CDR3nt: TGTGCCAGCAGTTACTCGGCTAGCGGGAGTCGAGAGACCCAGTACTTC
j_gene: TRBJ2-5
len: 16
d_gene: TRBD2
abundance: .
v_gene: TRBV6-5

CDR3aa: CSVVLTGGRETQYF
CDR3nt: TGCAGCGTTGTGTTAACAGGGGGCCGAGAGACCCAGTACTTC
j_gene: TRBJ2-5
len: 14
d_gene: TRBD1
abundance: .
v_gene: TRBV29-1

CDR3aa: CASSQDGTIGGETQYF
CDR3nt: TGTGCCAGCAGCCAAGATGGGACCATCGGAGGGGAGACCCAGTACTTC
j_gene: TRBJ2-5
len: 16
d_gene: .
abundance: .
v_gene: TRBV4-2

CDR3aa: CASSLDGTSDLLHEQFF
CDR3nt: TGTGCCAGCAGCTTAGATGGGACTAGCGACCTTCTGCATGAGCAGTTCTTC
j_gene: TRBJ2-1
len: 17
d_gene: TRBD2
abundance: few
v_gene: TRBV7-9

CDR3aa: CASSLRQWSSYNEQFF
CDR3nt: TGTGCCAGTAGCTTAAGACAGTGGAGCTCCTACAATGAGCAGTTCTTC
j_gene: TRBJ2-1
len: 16
d_gene: .
abundance: few
v_gene: TRBV19

CDR3aa: CASSVTGSSGANVLTF
CDR3nt: TGTGCCAGCAGCGTTACAGGCTCCTCTGGGGCCAACGTCCTGACTTTC
j_gene: TRBJ2-6
len: 16
d_gene: .
abundance: .
v_gene: TRBV9

CDR3aa: CASSLAEYEQYF
CDR3nt: TGTGCCAGCAGCTTAGCAGAGTACGAGCAGTACTTC
j_gene: TRBJ2-7
len: 12
d_gene: .
abundance: few
v_gene: TRBV11-1

CDR3aa: CASSPIDRGSRNEQFF
CDR3nt: TGTGCCAGCTCACCAATCGACAGGGGGTCGAGAAATGAGCAGTTCTTC
j_gene: TRBJ2-1
len: 16
d_gene: TRBD1
abundance: few
v_gene: TRBV18

CDR3aa: CASRTGGLETQYF
CDR3nt: TGTGCCAGCAGGACAGGGGGCCTGGAGACCCAGTACTTC
j_gene: TRBJ2-5
len: 13
d_gene: TRBD1
abundance: .
v_gene: TRBV28

CDR3aa: CASSPSRDRGYGYTF
CDR3nt: TGTGCCAGCAGTCCCTCCCGGGACAGGGGATATGGCTACACCTTC
j_gene: TRBJ1-2
len: 15
d_gene: TRBD1
abundance: .
v_gene: TRBV27

CDR3aa: CASSPPLAGGTGANVLTF
CDR3nt: TGTGCCAGCAGCCCTCCCCTAGCGGGAGGTACCGGGGCCAACGTCCTGACTTTC
j_gene: TRBJ2-6
len: 18
d_gene: TRBD2
abundance: few
v_gene: TRBV5-7

CDR3aa: CATSGSQGSTYEQYF
CDR3nt: TGTGCCACCAGCGGGTCCCAGGGGTCAACCTACGAGCAGTACTTC
j_gene: TRBJ2-7
len: 15
d_gene: .
abundance: .
v_gene: TRBV15

CDR3aa: CASSLGTSNEQFF
CDR3nt: TGTGCTAGCAGCTTGGGGACTAGCAATGAGCAGTTCTTC
j_gene: TRBJ2-1
len: 13
d_gene: TRBD2
abundance: .
v_gene: TRBV7-7

CDR3aa: CASGDGRDSYGYTF
CDR3nt: TGCGCCAGCGGGGACGGCCGGGACAGCTATGGCTACACCTTC
j_gene: TRBJ1-2
len: 14
d_gene: TRBD1
abundance: few
v_gene: TRBV4-3

CDR3aa: CASSPEAGGRNEQFF
CDR3nt: TGTGCCAGCAGTCCGGAGGCGGGAGGGAGGAATGAGCAGTTCTTC
j_gene: TRBJ2-1
len: 15
d_gene: TRBD2
abundance: few
v_gene: TRBV6-5

CDR3aa: CASSRGTGLGEQYF
CDR3nt: TGTGCCAGCAGCCGAGGGACAGGGCTGGGCGAGCAGTACTTC
j_gene: TRBJ2-7
len: 14
d_gene: TRBD1
abundance: .
v_gene: TRBV11-1

CDR3aa: CASSPWTGGPNEQFF
CDR3nt: TGTGCCAGCAGCCCTTGGACAGGGGGCCCCAATGAGCAGTTCTTC
j_gene: TRBJ2-1
len: 15
d_gene: TRBD1
abundance: .
v_gene: TRBV9

CDR3aa: CASSVDSGVPTDTQYF
CDR3nt: TGTGCCAGCAGCGTAGATAGCGGGGTCCCCACAGATACGCAGTATTTT
j_gene: TRBJ2-3
len: 16
d_gene: TRBD2
abundance: few
v_gene: TRBV9

CDR3aa: CASSRASATQETQYF
CDR3nt: TGTGCCAGCAGTCGTGCTAGCGCCACCCAAGAGACCCAGTACTTC
j_gene: TRBJ2-5
len: 15
d_gene: .
abundance: few
v_gene: TRBV7-9

CDR3aa: CASSFLYEQYF
CDR3nt: TGTGCCAGCAGTTTCTTATACGAGCAGTACTTC
j_gene: TRBJ2-7
len: 11
d_gene: .
abundance: few
v_gene: TRBV28

CDR3aa: CASSQDQRNQETQYF
CDR3nt: TGTGCCAGCAGCCAAGACCAGCGGAATCAAGAGACCCAGTACTTC
j_gene: TRBJ2-5
len: 15
d_gene: .
abundance: few
v_gene: TRBV4-2

CDR3aa: CASSEEQGNYGYTF
CDR3nt: TGTGCCAGCAGTGAAGAACAGGGGAACTATGGCTACACCTTC
j_gene: TRBJ1-2
len: 14
d_gene: TRBD1
abundance: few
v_gene: TRBV2

CDR3aa: CASSQNRDRVEKLFF
CDR3nt: TGTGCCAGCAGCCAAAACCGGGACAGGGTTGAAAAACTGTTTTTT
j_gene: TRBJ1-4
len: 15
d_gene: TRBD1
abundance: .
v_gene: TRBV4-2

CDR3aa: CASSVMTGNYGYTF
CDR3nt: TGTGCCAGCAGCGTAATGACGGGAAACTATGGCTACACCTTC
j_gene: TRBJ1-2
len: 14
d_gene: .
abundance: .
v_gene: TRBV9

CDR3aa: CASMGWETQYF
CDR3nt: TGTGCCAGTATGGGCTGGGAGACCCAGTACTTC
j_gene: TRBJ2-5
len: 11
d_gene: .
abundance: .
v_gene: TRBV19

CDR3aa: CASSREPGIYGYTF
CDR3nt: TGTGCCAGCAGTAGAGAACCGGGGATCTATGGCTACACCTTC
j_gene: TRBJ1-2
len: 14
d_gene: .
abundance: few
v_gene: TRBV27

CDR3aa: CASSRQTGGIYEQYF
CDR3nt: TGCGCCAGCAGCCGCCAAACAGGGGGGATCTACGAGCAGTACTTC
j_gene: TRBJ2-7
len: 15
d_gene: TRBD1
abundance: .
v_gene: TRBV4-3

CDR3aa: CASSLASSGPQETQYF
CDR3nt: TGCGCCAGCAGCTTGGCCAGTAGCGGGCCACAAGAGACCCAGTACTTC
j_gene: TRBJ2-5
len: 16
d_gene: TRBD2
abundance: few
v_gene: TRBV5-1

CDR3aa: CASSPQRQGSENYGYTF
CDR3nt: TGTGCCAGCTCACCACAACGCCAGGGGTCCGAGAACTATGGCTACACCTTC
j_gene: TRBJ1-2
len: 17
d_gene: .
abundance: .
v_gene: TRBV18

CDR3aa: CASSPQGNQPQHF
CDR3nt: TGTGCCAGCAGCCCACAGGGGAATCAGCCCCAGCATTTT
j_gene: TRBJ1-5
len: 13
d_gene: TRBD1
abundance: .
v_gene: TRBV7-2

CDR3aa: CASSQDYFSGANVLTF
CDR3nt: TGTGCCAGCAGCCAAGATTATTTCTCTGGGGCCAACGTCCTGACTTTC
j_gene: TRBJ2-6
len: 16
d_gene: .
abundance: few
v_gene: TRBV4-2

CDR3aa: CASSKDLAVSHNEQFF
CDR3nt: TGTGCCAGCAGCAAAGACCTAGCGGTATCCCACAATGAGCAGTTCTTC
j_gene: TRBJ2-1
len: 16
d_gene: TRBD2
abundance: .
v_gene: TRBV7-3

CDR3aa: CASSVTDNQPQHF
CDR3nt: TGTGCCAGCAGCGTGACAGATAATCAGCCCCAGCATTTT
j_gene: TRBJ1-5
len: 13
d_gene: .
abundance: many
v_gene: TRBV9

CDR3aa: CASSLVGAGTQYF
CDR3nt: TGTGCCAGCAGCTTGGTGGGGGCTGGTACGCAGTATTTT
j_gene: TRBJ2-3
len: 13
d_gene: .
abundance: .
v_gene: TRBV5-4

CDR3aa: CASSFGLAGGSRGEQFF
CDR3nt: TGTGCCAGCAGCTTCGGCTTAGCGGGAGGATCCCGGGGAGAGCAGTTCTTC
j_gene: TRBJ2-1
len: 17
d_gene: TRBD2
abundance: .
v_gene: TRBV7-9

CDR3aa: CASNNLGLTMEETQYF
CDR3nt: TGTGCCAGCAACAACCTAGGACTGACAATGGAAGAGACCCAGTACTTC
j_gene: TRBJ2-5
len: 16
d_gene: .
abundance: .
v_gene: TRBV21-1